This T cell receptor (beta chain) was sequenced for a study of cytomegalovirus exposure and HLA in healthy donors. Overall study context: An earlier analysis identified more than 90 million unique TCR beta sequences in 150 million to 200 million T cells. Study-level findings and limits: In vitro data verified a few CMV-associated chains as specific for CMV antigens. Later on, an analysis showed TCR association rates differing by HLA locus, with DRB1 the most and HLA-C the fewest.

In germline, CDR1 is SGDLS, CDR2 YYNGEE. The germline V and J ends were trimmed by 2 bases and 1 base, with 9 bases remaining between them. CDR3 length equals 14 residues. A remark on this clone: The target antigen is unknown.

The PCR was carried out with 60 Vbeta primers and 13 Jbeta primers. Here immunoSEQ multiplex PCR was the method, and the copy in TCRdb shows in-frame clones only, minus some. This sample contains 150,000 to 200,000 clones. The chain uses TRBV9 and TRBJ2-5; D is possibly TRBD2 (6 bases). The sequenced sample was PBMCs. This TCR was sampled from a man aged 25-45 years in good health and CMV-seronegative. The CDR3, as DNA: TGTGCCAGCAGCGTTCGGGGGATCCAAGAGACCCAGTACTTC. This translates into CASSVRGIQETQYF.